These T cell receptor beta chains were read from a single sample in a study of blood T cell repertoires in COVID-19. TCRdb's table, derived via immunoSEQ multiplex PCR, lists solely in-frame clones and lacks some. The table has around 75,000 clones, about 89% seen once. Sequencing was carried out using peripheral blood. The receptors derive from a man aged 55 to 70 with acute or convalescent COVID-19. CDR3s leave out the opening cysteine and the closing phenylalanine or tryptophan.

CDR3 protein: ATSVLTGAQY; V gene: TRBV24-1; CDR3 length: 10; J gene: TRBJ2-3
CDR3 protein: ASGPGGSFYEQY; V gene: TRBV12-5; CDR3 length: 12; J gene: TRBJ2-7
CDR3 protein: ASSLATPTPHNEQF; V gene: TRBV7-9; CDR3 length: 14; J gene: TRBJ2-1
CDR3 protein: ASSGPGQGGWDGYT; V gene: TRBV3-1/TRBV3-2; CDR3 length: 14; J gene: TRBJ1-2
CDR3 protein: ASRDTGYNQPQH; V gene: TRBV28; CDR3 length: 12; J gene: TRBJ1-5
CDR3 protein: ASSPWTGTGRLGTGELF; V gene: TRBV9; CDR3 length: 17; J gene: TRBJ2-2
CDR3 protein: ASSLGTGGPQH; V gene: TRBV7-3; CDR3 length: 11; J gene: TRBJ1-5
CDR3 protein: ASSQKTGVSGEQY; V gene: TRBV6-5; CDR3 length: 13; J gene: TRBJ2-7
CDR3 protein: ASSPARPGNTGELF; V gene: TRBV18; CDR3 length: 14; J gene: TRBJ2-2
CDR3 protein: ASSNTGTATNEKLF; V gene: TRBV5-5; CDR3 length: 14; J gene: TRBJ1-4
CDR3 protein: ASSFTGTPREQY; V gene: TRBV5-1; CDR3 length: 12; J gene: TRBJ2-7
CDR3 protein: ASSRDVRVLYGYT; V gene: TRBV14; CDR3 length: 13; J gene: TRBJ1-2
CDR3 protein: ASSLSDNQPQH; V gene: TRBV6-5; CDR3 length: 11; J gene: TRBJ1-5
CDR3 protein: ASSPGGGEETQY; V gene: TRBV5-1; CDR3 length: 12; J gene: TRBJ2-5
CDR3 protein: ASSSNNQPQH; V gene: TRBV27; CDR3 length: 10; J gene: TRBJ1-5
CDR3 protein: ASSQDYGPEANYGYT; V gene: TRBV3-1/TRBV3-2; CDR3 length: 15; J gene: TRBJ1-2
CDR3 protein: ASSKVLSRDRRLNQPQH; V gene: TRBV19; CDR3 length: 17; J gene: TRBJ1-5
CDR3 protein: ASSRQGASSYEQY; V gene: TRBV6-5; CDR3 length: 13; J gene: TRBJ2-7
CDR3 protein: AWGRGGNTEAF; V gene: TRBV30; CDR3 length: 11; J gene: TRBJ1-1
CDR3 protein: ASSRRGFDEQY; V gene: TRBV5-6; CDR3 length: 11; J gene: TRBJ2-7
CDR3 protein: ASSLGSRTGGEQY; V gene: TRBV5-8; CDR3 length: 13; J gene: TRBJ2-7
CDR3 protein: ASSWAYEQF; V gene: TRBV12-3/TRBV12-4; CDR3 length: 9; J gene: TRBJ2-1
CDR3 protein: ASSLDTNTGELF; V gene: TRBV5-1; CDR3 length: 12; J gene: TRBJ2-2
CDR3 protein: ASSLRAGGLHEQY; V gene: TRBV28; CDR3 length: 13; J gene: TRBJ2-7
CDR3 protein: ASSKSWTGELF; V gene: TRBV7-9; CDR3 length: 11; J gene: TRBJ2-2
CDR3 protein: ASSLTGAGEQF; V gene: TRBV3-1/TRBV3-2; CDR3 length: 11; J gene: TRBJ2-1
CDR3 protein: ASSGYGTGVPDTQY; V gene: TRBV5-1; CDR3 length: 14; J gene: TRBJ2-3
CDR3 protein: ASSYSSGRTDTQY; V gene: TRBV6-5; CDR3 length: 13; J gene: TRBJ2-3
CDR3 protein: ASSYGRGAF; V gene: TRBV28; CDR3 length: 9; J gene: TRBJ1-1